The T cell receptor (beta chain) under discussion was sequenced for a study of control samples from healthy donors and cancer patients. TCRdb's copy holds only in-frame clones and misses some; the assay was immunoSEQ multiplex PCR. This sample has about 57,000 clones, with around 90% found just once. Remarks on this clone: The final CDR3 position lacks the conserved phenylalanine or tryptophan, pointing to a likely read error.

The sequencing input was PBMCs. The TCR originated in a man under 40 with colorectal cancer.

The CDR3 DNA is TGTGCCAGCAGTGAAGCGCTGCGGGGGAGCAGGTACTATGGCTACACCCTC. It is translated as CASSEALRGSRYYGYTL. The chain has TRBV6-1 and TRBJ1-2; maybe TRBD1 (5 bases). Trimming cost V 0 bases and J 3 bases, with 17 bases left between them. Germline V gene lookup returns CDR1 MNHNS and CDR2 SASEGT. The CDR3 is 17 amino acids.